The T cell receptor (beta chain) under discussion was sequenced for a study of blood T cell repertoires in COVID-19. Turning to the study itself: Sites across the United States, Italy and Spain contributed samples from acute and convalescent COVID-19.

In the authors' workflow: Amplified reference gene primers provided the basis for estimating nucleated cell counts. Generated by immunoSEQ multiplex PCR, the TCRdb table keeps only in-frame clones and is missing some. V and J calls and clone size come straight from that table; D and trimming were deduced from the DNA. The table has 100,000 to 150,000 clones, around 91% seen once. Germline V lookup: CDR1 SGHTA, CDR2 FQGNSA. The CDR3 contains 12 residues. The V gene lost 5 bases and the J gene lost 4 bases, with 7 bases spanning the gap. This receptor was taken from an older woman with COVID-19, enrolled during active disease. The chain combines TRBV7-2 with TRBJ2-3; D is unresolved. The material sequenced was peripheral blood. CDR3 region: CASSPMSDTQYF. The CDR3 DNA follows: TGTGCCAGCAGCCCCATGTCAGATACGCAGTATTTT.